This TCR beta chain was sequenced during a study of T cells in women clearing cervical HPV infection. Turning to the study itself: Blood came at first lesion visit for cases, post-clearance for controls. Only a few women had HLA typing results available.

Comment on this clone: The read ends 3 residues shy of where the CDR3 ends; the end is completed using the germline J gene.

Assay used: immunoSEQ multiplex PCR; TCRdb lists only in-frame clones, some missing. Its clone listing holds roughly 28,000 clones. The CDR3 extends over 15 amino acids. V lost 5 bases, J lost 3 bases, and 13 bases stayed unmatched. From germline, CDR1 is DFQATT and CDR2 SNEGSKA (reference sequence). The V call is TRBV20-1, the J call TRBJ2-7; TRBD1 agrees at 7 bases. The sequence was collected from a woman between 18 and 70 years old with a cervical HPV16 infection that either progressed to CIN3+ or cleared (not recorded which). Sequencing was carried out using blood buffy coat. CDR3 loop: CSAPSRRQGRYEQYF. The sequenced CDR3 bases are TGCAGTGCTCCCTCCAGGAGACAGGGCCGCTACGAG.